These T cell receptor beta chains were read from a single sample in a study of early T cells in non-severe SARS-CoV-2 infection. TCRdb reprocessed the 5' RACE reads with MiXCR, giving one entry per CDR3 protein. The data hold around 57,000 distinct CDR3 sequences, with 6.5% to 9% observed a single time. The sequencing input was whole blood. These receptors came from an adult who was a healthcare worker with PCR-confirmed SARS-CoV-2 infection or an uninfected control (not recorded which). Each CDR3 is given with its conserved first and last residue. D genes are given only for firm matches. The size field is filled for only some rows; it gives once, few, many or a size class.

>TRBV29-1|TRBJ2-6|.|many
TGCAGCGTACAGCGCTCTGGGGCCAACGTCCTGACTTTC
CSVQRSGANVLTF
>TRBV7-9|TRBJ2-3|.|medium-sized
TGTGCCAGCAGCAGGGGCACAGATACGCAGTATTTT
CASSRGTDTQYF
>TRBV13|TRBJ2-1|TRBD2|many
TGTGCCAGCAGCTTTGCGCGTCTAGCGGGAGGGATTCATGAGCAGTTCTTC
CASSFARLAGGIHEQFF
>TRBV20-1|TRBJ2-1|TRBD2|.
TGCAGTGCTAGCGGGGGGAGCTCCTACAATGAGCAGTTCTTC
CSASGGSSYNEQFF
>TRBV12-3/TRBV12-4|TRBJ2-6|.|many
TGTGCCAGCAGACCTAGGGCAGGAGTCTTCTCTGGGGCCAACGTCCTGACTTTC
CASRPRAGVFSGANVLTF
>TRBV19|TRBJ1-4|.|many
TGTGCCAGTAGTATATCAGAGGGAGTGGAAAAACTGTTTTTT
CASSISEGVEKLFF
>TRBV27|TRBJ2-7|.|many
TGTGCCAGCAGTTTTGCTAGCGACTCCTACGAGCAGTACTTC
CASSFASDSYEQYF
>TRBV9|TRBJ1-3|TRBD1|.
TGTGCCAGCAGCGTTTTTGACAGGGCGATTTCTGGAAACACCATATATTTT
CASSVFDRAISGNTIYF
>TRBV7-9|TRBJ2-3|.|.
TGTGCCAGCAGCTTAAGGGGGTCCGGGGCCACAGATACGCAGTATTTT
CASSLRGSGATDTQYF
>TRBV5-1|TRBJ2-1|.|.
TGCGCCAGCAGCTTTGAAGGCGTTAGCGTGAATGAGCAGTTCTTC
CASSFEGVSVNEQFF
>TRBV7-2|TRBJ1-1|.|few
TGTGCCAGCAGCTTGCACACTGAAGCTTTCTTT
CASSLHTEAFF
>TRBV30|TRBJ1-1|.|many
TGTGCCTGGAGCCTCCCGGGGGGTAGGGCTGAAGCTTTCTTT
CAWSLPGGRAEAFF
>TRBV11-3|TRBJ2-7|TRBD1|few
TGTGCCAGCAGCCCTATGGACAGGGGGCTAAACGAGCAGTACTTC
CASSPMDRGLNEQYF
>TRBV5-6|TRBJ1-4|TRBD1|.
TGTGCCAGCAGCGAGATACAGGGGGAAAAACTGTTTTTT
CASSEIQGEKLFF
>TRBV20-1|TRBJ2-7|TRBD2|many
TGCAGTGGCTCTCCTAGCGGGGGGACGTCGAAGCAGTACTTC
CSGSPSGGTSKQYF
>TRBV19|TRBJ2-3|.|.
TGTGCCAGTAGTACTACCCCACTAGGGGGGGGGACGCAGTATTTT
CASSTTPLGGGTQYF
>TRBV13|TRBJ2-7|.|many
TGTGCCAGCAGCTACGCCCAGGGCCTGAGCTCCTACGAGCAGTACTTC
CASSYAQGLSSYEQYF
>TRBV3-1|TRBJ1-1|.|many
TGTGCCAGCAGCCAAGAGTTGCAGGACTTGAACACTGAAGCTTTCTTT
CASSQELQDLNTEAFF
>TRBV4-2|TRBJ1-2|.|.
TGTGCCAGCAGCCCGGGAGGTACAGGGAGAAGCTATGGCTACACCTTC
CASSPGGTGRSYGYTF
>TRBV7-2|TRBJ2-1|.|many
TGTGCCAGCAGCCTAAGGTGGGTTGAGCAGTTCTTC
CASSLRWVEQFF
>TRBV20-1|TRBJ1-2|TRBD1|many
TGCAGTGCTAGGGGACAGGGAGACTATGGCTACACCTTC
CSARGQGDYGYTF
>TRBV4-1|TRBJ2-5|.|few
TGCGCCAGCAGCCAAGATTCACACCTTGGCGAGACCCAGTACTTC
CASSQDSHLGETQYF
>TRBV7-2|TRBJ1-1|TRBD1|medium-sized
TGTGCCAGCAGCCTCACGACAGGGGGCTCAGAAGCTTTCTTT
CASSLTTGGSEAFF
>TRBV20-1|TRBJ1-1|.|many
TGCAGTGCTAGAGATGGGGGGTTGAACACTGAAGCTTTCTTT
CSARDGGLNTEAFF
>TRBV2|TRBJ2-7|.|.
TGTGCCAGCAGCCCGAGGACGAGTTACGAGCAGTACTTC
CASSPRTSYEQYF
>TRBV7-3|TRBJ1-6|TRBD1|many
TGTGCCAGCAGCCCTACAGGGACAGGGAATTCACCCCTCCACTTT
CASSPTGTGNSPLHF
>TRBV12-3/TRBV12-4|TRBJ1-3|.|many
TGTGCCAGCAGTTTAGGGGCTCGCTCTGGAAACACCATATATTTT
CASSLGARSGNTIYF
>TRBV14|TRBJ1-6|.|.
TGTGCCAGCAGCCAAATAACAGGGTTTATTTCACCCCTCCACTTT
CASSQITGFISPLHF
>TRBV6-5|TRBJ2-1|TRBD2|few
TGTGCCAGCAGAACGACTAGCGATAGCCCCCATGAGCAGTTCTTC
CASRTTSDSPHEQFF
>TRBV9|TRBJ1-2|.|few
TGTGCCAGCAACCTACGCCACAGGGCCTACTATGGCTACACCTTC
CASNLRHRAYYGYTF